These 25 T cell receptor beta chains share one sample of origin, sequenced in a study of blood T cell repertoires in COVID-19. Here immunoSEQ multiplex PCR was the method, and the copy in TCRdb shows in-frame clones only, minus some. The sample carries 350,000 to 400,000 clones, 80% to 90% recorded once. The sample taken for sequencing was PBMCs or T cells enriched from blood (not recorded which). Source of these receptors: a man aged 18 to 29 who had recovered from COVID-19.

This sequence joins TRBV12-5 and TRBJ2-1, with a possible D match to TRBD1 (5 bases). This CDR3 is built from 11 residues. V lost 5 bases, J lost 8 bases, and 7 bases lay in between. Germline V lookup: CDR1 LGHNT, CDR2 FRNRAP. DNA for the CDR3: TGTGCTAGTGGTATACAGGATGAGCAGTTCTTC. This gives the protein CASGIQDEQFF.

The V gene is TRBV6-5, the J gene TRBJ1-5; 8 bases are a match to TRBD1. The V gene's germline CDR1 is MNHEY and CDR2 SVGAGI. The V segment lost 2 bases and the J segment 3 bases; nucleotides outside the gene matches: 3. The CDR3 length is 15 residues. This CDR3 reads CASSYGTGSNQPQHF. CDR3 sequence (DNA): TGTGCCAGCAGTTACGGGACAGGCTCCAATCAGCCCCAGCATTTT.

This clone appeared a single time. The chain is built from TRBV4-1 and TRBJ1-1, with D possibly TRBD1 on 5 matching bases. CDR1 and CDR2 from the germline V gene are MGHRA and YSYEKL. The CDR3 length is 14 residues. V dropped 1 base and J dropped 4 bases, with 10 bases sitting between them. The CDR3 region has the DNA TGCGCCAGCAGCCAAGTCCACGGGGGCACTGAAGCTTTCTTT. It yields the protein CASSQVHGGTEAFF.

The V and J genes are TRBV18 and TRBJ1-1; 9 bases line up with TRBD1. J lost 1 base, V lost 5 bases, and 2 bases had no gene match. The CDR3 covers 14 residues. Germline V gives CDR1 KGHSH, CDR2 LQKENI. This CDR3 is CASSTGQGNTEAFF. In DNA form, the CDR3 reads TGTGCCAGCTCAACGGGACAGGGGAACACTGAAGCTTTCTTT.

This rearrangement joins TRBV3-1 (or the pseudogene TRBV3-2) to TRBJ2-3; D is uncertain. The CDR3 is 11 residues long. Germline lookup yields CDR1 LGHDT and CDR2 YNNKEL (reference sequence). V was trimmed by 4 bases and J by 5 bases, leaving 4 bases between them. The CDR3 protein is CASSPGDTQYF. The CDR3 DNA follows: TGTGCCAGCAGCCCAGGAGATACGCAGTATTTT.

The chain uses TRBV5-5 and TRBJ1-5; 7 bases fit TRBD1. V lost 5 bases to trimming and J lost 1 base; unmatched junction nucleotides: 6. Germline V gene lookup returns CDR1 SGHKS and CDR2 YYEKEE (reference sequence). This CDR3 is built from 15 residues. CDR3 bases: TGTGCCAGCAGGCGACAGGGCGACAGCAATCAGCCCCAGCATTTT. Translating gives CASRRQGDSNQPQHF.

This clone was counted only a few times. This chain joins TRBV10-3 and TRBJ2-1, with TRBD1 as a possible D gene (6 bases). This CDR3 is built from 14 residues. V lost 2 bases to trimming and J lost 4 bases, with 9 bases between them. Germline values: CDR1 ENHRY, CDR2 SYGVKD. The CDR3 nucleotides are TGTGCCATCAGTGAGCCTGGACAGTACAATGAGCAGTTCTTC. It encodes CAISEPGQYNEQFF.

The chain links TRBV2 to TRBJ2-5; perhaps TRBD2 as D (5 bases). Germline V gene lookup returns CDR1 SNHLY and CDR2 FYNNEI. The V end was cut by 7 bases, the J end by 5 bases, with 23 bases between. CDR3 size: 16 residues. CDR3 amino acids: CASNGLGSPRGETQYF. The DNA of the CDR3 is TGTGCCAGCAATGGGCTTGGTAGCCCGAGAGGGGAGACCCAGTACTTC.

The chain combines TRBV18 with TRBJ2-3, with D possibly TRBD2 on 6 matching bases. Trimming removed 2 bases at V and 0 bases at J, with 9 bases between. This CDR3 has 15 amino acids. Germline CDR1 is KGHSH and CDR2 is LQKENI. CDR3 DNA sequence: TGTGCCAGCTCACCATGGGGGGATAGCACAGATACGCAGTATTTT. This encodes CASSPWGDSTDTQYF. Combining the CDR3 with reference TRBV18 and TRBJ2-3 gives the whole variable domain NAGVMQNPRHLVRRRGQEARLRCSPMKGHSHVYWYRQLPEEGLKFMVYLQKENIIDESGMPKERFSAEFPKEGPSILRIQQVVRGDSAAYFCASSPWGDSTDTQYFGPGTRLTVL.

CDR3 sequence: CASSLATGEYNEQFF. The CDR3 nucleotides read TGCGCCAGCAGCCTGGCGACAGGGGAGTACAATGAGCAGTTCTTC. The chain has TRBV5-1 and TRBJ2-1; 8 bases line up with TRBD1. Germline V gives CDR1 SGHRS, CDR2 YFSETQ. The V gene end was trimmed by 4 bases and the J gene end by 4 bases; junction bases not matched to a gene: 7. The CDR3 loop spans 15 amino acids.

CDR3 DNA sequence: TGTGCCAGCAGCGCAACGACACAGGGGAGTAATGGAGCTTTCTTT. This codes for CASSATTQGSNGAFF. This chain uses TRBV28 with TRBJ1-1, with 7 bases lining up with TRBD1. The CDR3 has 15 residues. From germline, CDR1 is MDHEN and CDR2 SYDVKM. V dropped 6 bases and J dropped 10; count of bases not matched to a gene: 17.

V usage is TRBV27 and J usage is TRBJ1-4; 10 bases are a match to TRBD1. The length of the CDR3 is 15 residues. J was trimmed by 6 bases and V by 5 bases; bases with no gene match: 6. Germline assignment: CDR1 MNHEY and CDR2 SMNVEV (reference sequence). The CDR3 coding sequence is TGTGCCAGCAGTCCGTTGGACAGGGGGGATGAAAAACTGTTTTTT. Encoded protein: CASSPLDRGDEKLFF.

The chain links TRBV5-1 to TRBJ2-3; D is perhaps TRBD2 (6 bases). V lost 5 bases to trimming and J lost 4 bases, with 11 bases between them. The V gene's germline CDR1 is SGHRS and CDR2 YFSETQ. The CDR3 covers 13 residues. CDR3 in DNA: TGCGCCAGCAGACTAGCCTTGGCAGATACGCAGTATTTT. Translation gives CASRLALADTQYF.

In this sample, this clone turned up a few times. The chain recombines TRBV14 with TRBJ1-1, with TRBD1 identical over 8 bases. The CDR3 runs 15 residues. V was pared by 1 base and J by 4 bases, with 5 bases of the junction left unmatched. Germline V gene sequence: CDR1 SGHDN, CDR2 FVKESK. The CDR3 coding sequence is TGTGCCAGCAGCCAAGTTGGCAGGGGGCCCACTGAAGCTTTCTTT. Translation gives CASSQVGRGPTEAFF. Together with reference TRBV14 and TRBJ1-1, the CDR3 gives the full variable domain: EAGVTQFPSHSVIEKGQTVTLRCDPISGHDNLYWYRRVMGKEIKFLLHFVKESKQDESGMPNNRFLAERTGGTYSTLKVQPAELEDSGVYFCASSQVGRGPTEAFFGQGTRLTVV.

This clone was counted only a few times. This sequence joins TRBV19 and TRBJ1-6, with D perhaps matching TRBD1 (6 bases). The germline V and J ends were trimmed by 6 bases and 7 bases, with 16 bases remaining between them. The CDR3 consists of 15 residues. The germline V gene encodes CDR1 LNHDA and CDR2 SQIVND (reference sequence). The CDR3 nucleotides read TGTGCCAGTAGAAAAATTCAGGGGAAAAATTCACCCCTCCACTTT. Translating it yields CASRKIQGKNSPLHF.

As DNA, the CDR3 is TGCGCCAGCAGCCAAACACAGGGAATCCAGCCCCAGCATTTT. Encoded protein: CASSQTQGIQPQHF. The chain employs TRBV4-1 and TRBJ1-5, with D perhaps TRBD1 (6 bases). CDR3 length: 14 residues. The germline gives CDR1 MGHRA, CDR2 YSYEKL. V lost 2 bases to trimming and J lost 7 bases, with 12 bases between them.

This clone has just a few counts. CDR3 nucleotides: TGTGCCAGCAGCTTTACAGCCAACACCGGGGAGCTGTTTTTT. This encodes CASSFTANTGELFF. The chain employs TRBV11-1 and TRBJ2-2; D unresolved. The CDR3 is 14 residues long. Trimming took off 3 bases at V and 2 bases at J, with 7 bases between the two ends. Looked up from germline, CDR1 is SGHAT and CDR2 is FQDESV (reference sequence).

The chain uses TRBV7-2 and TRBJ2-1; maybe TRBD2 (6 bases). Germline V gene lookup returns CDR1 SGHTA and CDR2 FQGNSA. V gave up 9 bases and J gave up 2 bases, with 17 bases separating them. The CDR3 is made up of 15 amino acids. Written as DNA, the CDR3 is TGTGCCAGTCCCTCAGCGGGCGGCGCCTACAATGAGCAGTTCTTC. Translation: CASPSAGGAYNEQFF.

The genes are TRBV29-1 and TRBJ1-2; the match to TRBD1 covers 8 bases. CDR3 length: 13 amino acids. Germline V gene data show CDR1 as SQVTM and CDR2 as ANQGSEA. V lost 6 bases, J lost 4 bases, and 7 bases stayed unmatched. The CDR3 loop is CSVGQGGLYGYTF. The CDR3 nucleotides read TGCAGCGTCGGACAGGGCGGCCTCTATGGCTACACCTTC.

The chain has TRBV28 and TRBJ2-1; D not resolved. V lost 6 bases and J 0 bases, leaving 12 bases between the germline ends. The CDR3 runs 15 residues. Germline values: CDR1 MDHEN, CDR2 SYDVKM. CDR3 in amino acids: CASSVGVSSYNEQFF. The CDR3 region has the DNA TGTGCCAGCAGCGTGGGCGTCTCCTCCTACAATGAGCAGTTCTTC. Filled out from reference TRBV28 and TRBJ2-1, the complete variable domain reads DVKVTQSSRYLVKRTGEKVFLECVQDMDHENMFWYRQDPGLGLRLIYFSYDVKMKEKGDIPEGYSVSREKKERFSLILESASTNQTSMYLCASSVGVSSYNEQFFGPGTRLTVL.

V and J are TRBV5-1 and TRBJ2-7, with D possibly being TRBD2 (5 bases). Trimming removed 0 bases from V and 4 bases from J, with 11 bases in between. CDR3 length: 14 amino acids. Germline CDR1 reads SGHRS; CDR2 reads YFSETQ. DNA of the CDR3: TGCGCCAGCAGCTTGGTAGTAGGCGGGTACGAGCAGTACTTC. Amino acids: CASSLVVGGYEQYF.

The chain combines TRBV5-1 with TRBJ1-5; no firm D call. Trimming shortened V by 0 bases and J by 1 base, and 8 bases separated the two germline ends. CDR1 and CDR2 (germline): SGHRS, YFSETQ. This CDR3 has 15 residues. CDR3 nucleotide sequence: TGCGCCAGCAGCTTGGAGGGCGGGAGCAATCAGCCCCAGCATTTT. It encodes CASSLEGGSNQPQHF.

The rearrangement uses TRBV6-2 or TRBV6-3 and TRBJ2-1, with 7 bases that match TRBD2. V dropped 2 bases and J dropped 6; count of bases not matched to a gene: 7. CDR3 length equals 15 residues. Per the germline V gene, CDR1 is MNHEY and CDR2 is SVGEGT. The CDR3 DNA reads TGTGCCAGCAGTTACCGGGGGGAGGGCCTCAATGAGCAGTTCTTC. This gives the protein CASSYRGEGLNEQFF.

This chain uses TRBV5-4 with TRBJ1-1; D may be TRBD1 (6 bases). The ends were cut back, 3 bases at V and 3 bases at J, with 21 bases in the middle. CDR1 SGHNT and CDR2 YYREEE come from the germline V gene (reference sequence). CDR3 length: 17 residues. The CDR3: CASSWNGGPGGDTEAFF. The CDR3 nucleotides are TGTGCCAGCAGCTGGAACGGGGGCCCTGGGGGGGACACTGAAGCTTTCTTT.

The V gene is TRBV2, the J gene TRBJ2-5; 7 bases match TRBD2. CDR1 and CDR2 from the germline V gene are SNHLY and FYNNEI. This CDR3 has 15 residues. After removal of 6 bases from V and 5 bases from J, the junction contained 12 bases not matched to a gene. CDR3: CASSRGSTSVETQYF. The CDR3 nucleotides are TGTGCCAGCAGCCGGGGGTCCACTAGCGTTGAGACCCAGTACTTC. Combining the CDR3 with reference TRBV2 and TRBJ2-5 gives the whole variable domain EPEVTQTPSHQVTQMGQEVILRCVPISNHLYFYWYRQILGQKVEFLVSFYNNEISEKSEIFDDQFSVERPDGSNFTLKIRSTKLEDSAMYFCASSRGSTSVETQYFGPGTRLLVL.